Below are 23 T cell receptor beta chains sequenced from a single sample in a study of blood T cell repertoires in COVID-19 (TCRdb year 2020). The library was made by the immunoSEQ multiplex PCR assay. TCRdb limited this immuneACCESS table to in-frame rearrangements with V and J called. A share of clones is missing; checked studies link under half to unresolved V genes, and the rest is unexplained. The table for this sample lists about 34,000 clones; nearly 80% of them were counted only once. The ten largest clones represent roughly 29% of the sample. The sequenced sample was peripheral blood. All receptors come from a man aged 80 or over with acute or convalescent COVID-19.

This chain uses TRBV6-6 with TRBJ2-2; D gene ambiguous. CDR1 and CDR2 from the germline V gene are MNHNY and SVGAGI (reference sequence). The CDR3 length is 14 residues. Between the trimmed V and J ends, which lost 4 bases and 1 base, there was a span of 7 bases. CDR3 DNA sequence: TGTGCCAGCAGTTTTCGACAGAACACCGGGGAGCTGTTTTTT. Encoded protein: CASSFRQNTGELFF.

The V call is TRBV29-1, the J call TRBJ1-5; D is possibly TRBD1 (5 bases). The CDR3 loop spans 12 amino acids. V lost 7 bases to trimming and J lost 3 bases, with 10 bases between them. Germline lookup yields CDR1 SQVTM and CDR2 ANQGSEA. As DNA, the CDR3 is TGCAGCGCACAGGATAACAATCAGCCCCAGCATTTT. It yields the protein CSAQDNNQPQHF.

The rearrangement uses TRBV10-3 and TRBJ2-1, with 12 bases that match TRBD2. Germline V gene data show CDR1 as ENHRY and CDR2 as SYGVKD. V shed 0 bases and J 16 bases; nucleotides not matched to a gene: 10. The CDR3 is made up of 15 amino acids. CDR3 sequence: CAISESGLAGGLLFF. In nucleotides, the CDR3 is TGTGCCATCAGTGAGTCCGGCCTAGCGGGAGGGCTCCTCTTCTTC.

The count of this clone is one. V usage is TRBV6-5 and J usage is TRBJ1-6; D is uncertain. CDR3 size: 14 residues. Germline CDR1 is MNHEY and CDR2 is SVGAGI. Trimming removed 6 bases from V and 9 bases from J, with 15 bases in between. The CDR3 nucleotides are TGTGCCAGCAGCCTCGGCAGGCTGGCTTCACCCCTCCACTTT. It specifies CASSLGRLASPLHF.

The V gene is TRBV2, the J gene TRBJ2-7, with D possibly being TRBD2 (6 bases). Trimming removed 4 bases at V and 2 bases at J, with 9 bases between. This CDR3 contains 13 residues. Germline loops: CDR1 SNHLY, CDR2 FYNNEI. The CDR3 loop reads CASSAGATYEQYF. DNA of the CDR3: TGTGCCAGCAGTGCGGGAGCCACCTACGAGCAGTACTTC.

The rearrangement joins TRBV7-9 to TRBJ1-5; the match to TRBD1 covers 10 bases. CDR3 length: 17 residues. Germline V lookup: CDR1 SEHNR, CDR2 FQNEAQ (reference sequence). V lost 0 bases to trimming and J lost 3 bases; unmatched junction nucleotides: 5. The chain's CDR3 is CASSLAPDRGPNQPQHF. Here the CDR3 DNA reads TGTGCCAGCAGCTTAGCCCCCGACAGGGGGCCCAATCAGCCCCAGCATTTT.

The genes are TRBV19 and TRBJ1-2, with 7 bases matching TRBD1. CDR1 and CDR2 (germline): LNHDA, SQIVND (reference sequence). The CDR3 totals 15 residues. Trimming at V came to 5 bases and at J to 0 bases, leaving 6 bases not matched to a gene. CDR3 amino acids: CASSPSGTANYGYTF. The CDR3 nucleotides are TGTGCCAGTAGTCCATCCGGGACAGCTAACTATGGCTACACCTTC.

This sequence joins TRBV6-5 and TRBJ1-6; 9 bases are a match to TRBD1. The CDR3 is 12 residues long. The germline gives CDR1 MNHEY, CDR2 SVGAGI. The CDR3 sequence is CVTGTGSSPLHF. The CDR3, as DNA: TGTGTCACCGGGACAGGGAGTTCACCCCTCCACTTT.

The chain combines TRBV3-1 (or the pseudogene TRBV3-2) with TRBJ1-3, with 10 bases that match TRBD1. Germline lookup yields CDR1 LGHDT and CDR2 YNNKEL (reference sequence). V gave up 4 bases and J gave up 8 bases; unmatched junction bases: 8. The CDR3 is 15 amino acids. The CDR3 coding sequence is TGTGCCAGCAGCCCGACAGGGGGCAAAGGATACACCATATATTTT. This codes for CASSPTGGKGYTIYF.

This chain links TRBV7-2 with TRBJ1-6; 8 nucleotides align to TRBD1. Germline values: CDR1 SGHTA, CDR2 FQGNSA. J lost 6 bases, V lost 6 bases, and 13 bases had no gene match. The CDR3 covers 17 residues. CDR3 sequence (DNA): TGTGCCAGCAGTGGACAGGGTCGGGGCAGAACTAATTCACCCCTCCACTTT. This translates into CASSGQGRGRTNSPLHF.

V gene TRBV9 combines with J gene TRBJ2-2, with 7 bases that match TRBD1. The germline gives CDR1 SGDLS, CDR2 YYNGEE. CDR3 length: 15 amino acids. The V and J ends lost 4 bases and 1 base, in that order; junction bases with no gene match: 4. As DNA, the CDR3 is TGTGCCAGCAGCCCCGGGACAGAGAACACCGGGGAGCTGTTTTTT. This codes for CASSPGTENTGELFF.

J is TRBJ2-1 and V is TRBV24-1; 7 bases map to TRBD1. Trimming took 0 bases from V and 4 from J; bases not matched to a gene: 11. Germline V gene data show CDR1 as KGHDR and CDR2 as SFDVKD. The CDR3 loop spans 18 amino acids. CDR3 amino acids: CATSDLLGDRPVYNEQFF. The CDR3 DNA sequence: TGTGCCACCAGTGATTTGCTGGGGGACAGACCCGTTTACAATGAGCAGTTCTTC.

This sequence joins TRBV19 and TRBJ2-2; 8 bases map to TRBD1. Trimming took 4 bases from V and 2 from J; bases not matched to a gene: 6. CDR3 length: 16 residues. Germline V gene sequence: CDR1 LNHDA, CDR2 SQIVND (reference sequence). The CDR3 DNA is TGTGCCAGTAGTAGTCAGGGGGCCAAAAACACCGGGGAGCTGTTTTTT. This encodes CASSSQGAKNTGELFF. The full variable domain, rest sourced from reference TRBV19 and TRBJ2-2, is DGGITQSPKYLFRKEGQNVTLSCEQNLNHDAMYWYRQDPGQGLRLIYYSQIVNDFQKGDIAEGYSVSREKKESFPLTVTSAQKNPTAFYLCASSSQGAKNTGELFFGEGSRLTVL.

The rearrangement uses TRBV19 and TRBJ2-7, with 7 bases lining up with TRBD1. Germline trimming cut 5 bases from V and 0 bases from J; bases unmatched to any gene: 13. The CDR3 sequence is 17 residues long. CDR1 and CDR2 (germline): LNHDA, SQIVND (reference sequence). CDR3 residues: CASSPGQISRGSYEQYF. CDR3 in DNA: TGTGCCAGTAGTCCGGGACAGATAAGTAGGGGCTCCTACGAGCAGTACTTC.

This chain joins TRBV9 and TRBJ1-5, with D unclear. The CDR3 has 15 residues. From germline, CDR1 is SGDLS and CDR2 YYNGEE. V lost 4 bases and J lost 3, with 14 bases in between. The CDR3 DNA follows: TGTGCCAGCAGCAAGACTACGGGGAACAATCAGCCCCAGCATTTT. Translated: CASSKTTGNNQPQHF.

The chain employs TRBV19 and TRBJ1-1; a weak D match, TRBD1 (6 bases). V shed 7 bases and J shed 6 bases, with 21 bases lying between them. The germline V gene encodes CDR1 LNHDA and CDR2 SQIVND (reference sequence). The CDR3 is 15 amino acids. CDR3 nucleotide sequence: TGTGCCAGTATTTTTAACCGGGGGGGCCGGGCTGAAGCTTTCTTT. Amino acid sequence: CASIFNRGGRAEAFF.

A few counts support this clone. The CDR3 DNA reads TGTGCCAGCAGCCCCGGACAGGGGAACACTGAAGCTTTCTTT. Translated, it gives CASSPGQGNTEAFF. The rearrangement joins TRBV5-4 to TRBJ1-1, with 8 bases aligning to TRBD1. The length of the CDR3 is 14 residues. Germline trimming cut 4 bases from V and 1 base from J; bases unmatched to any gene: 3. CDR1 is SGHNT, CDR2 YYREEE, per germline (reference sequence).

This chain links TRBV5-6 with TRBJ1-4; 9 positions agree with TRBD1. J gave up 9 bases and V 4 bases, and 4 bases lay outside the gene matches. CDR1 is SGHDT, CDR2 YYEEEE, per germline. CDR3 size: 13 residues. The CDR3 loop reads CASSEGTGQKLFF. For the CDR3, the DNA is TGTGCCAGCAGCGAGGGGACAGGGCAAAAACTGTTTTTT.

The V and J genes are TRBV30 and TRBJ1-4; 7 nucleotides agree with TRBD1. V lost 1 base and J lost 3; bases outside the gene matches: 5. The CDR3 sequence is 15 residues long. The V gene's germline CDR1 is GTSNPN and CDR2 SVGIG (reference sequence). The CDR3 region is CAWSEWGQPNEKLFF. The DNA of the CDR3 is TGTGCCTGGAGTGAATGGGGACAGCCTAATGAAAAACTGTTTTTT.

This clone was observed once. The CDR3 region is CASSYQDTLYQETQYF. The CDR3 region has the DNA TGTGCCAGCAGTTACCAGGACACCCTGTACCAAGAGACCCAGTACTTC. The gene calls are TRBV6-6 and TRBJ2-5; TRBD1 is a possible D gene (5 bases). The CDR3 length is 16 residues. With 2 bases removed from V and 0 bases from J, the gap between germline ends came to 13 bases. Germline loops: CDR1 MNHNY, CDR2 SVGAGI (reference sequence).

V gene TRBV7-2 combines with J gene TRBJ2-4; D not resolved. V lost 4 bases to trimming and J lost 3 bases, with 4 bases between them. The CDR3 loop spans 12 amino acids. Germline assignment: CDR1 SGHTA and CDR2 FQGNSA. The DNA of the CDR3 is TGTGCCAGCAGCTCCAGCAAAAACATTCAGTACTTC. Amino acids: CASSSSKNIQYF.

The V and J genes are TRBV7-2 and TRBJ2-3, with D perhaps TRBD1 (5 bases). Germline CDR1 is SGHTA and CDR2 is FQGNSA. Trimming left V 3 bases short and J 1 base short, with 8 bases between. There are 14 residues in the CDR3. For the CDR3, the DNA is TGTGCCAGCAGCTTTTCACAGGGCACAGATACGCAGTATTTT. Translated: CASSFSQGTDTQYF.

This clone was found a few times. The chain combines TRBV6-5 with TRBJ1-2; TRBD1 agrees at 7 bases. The CDR3 has 14 amino acids. Germline loops: CDR1 MNHEY, CDR2 SVGAGI. Trimming took 7 bases from V and 2 from J; bases not matched to a gene: 7. CDR3 protein: CASTQGVGNYGYTF. CDR3 bases: TGTGCCAGCACCCAGGGGGTCGGCAACTATGGCTACACCTTC.